Included here is one TCR beta chain sequence, with context. This clonotype has a handful of counts. Its antigen remains unidentified. There are no base qualities to consult, and no much larger clone falls within one base. The data were obtained in a study of spatial heterogeneity in lung cancer (dated by TCRdb to between 2019 and 2020). General notes on the study: More beta-chain than alpha-chain transcripts were consistently detected, likely reflecting higher beta-chain transcript abundance. At surgery, about 210 tumor regions, approximately 64 matched nontumor lung samples and 56 PBMC samples were TCR-sequenced for both alpha and beta chains. In non-small cell lung cancer, the study made a quantitative comparison of TCR alpha and beta repertoires among multiple tumor regions, matched nontumor lung and blood. TCR repertoire features were related to nonsynonymous mutation counts determined by whole-exome sequencing of tumor tissue. In the raw uncorrected reads, each unique combination of TCR and UMI appeared more than ten times on average.

The CDR3 goes from the cysteine to the phenylalanine over 16 residues. Just CDR3 DNA is preserved here, 48 bases in frame from base 1. Germline trimming amounts to 0 bases on V and 5 bases on J, with 9 as the count of junction bases outside the gene matches. From the germline V gene, CDR1 is MNHNS and CDR2 is SASEGT. The sample's time point label, in plain terms: sample taken at primary tumor resection. Whole RNA extracted from tumor and nontumor lung tissue, or from cryopreserved PBMC samples, was used for TCR sequencing without cell sorting. Samples were obtained from around 72 patients with early-stage, untreated non-small cell lung cancer from the lung TRACERx cohort. Only patients for whom sufficient RNA was available from at least two tumor regions were selected for TCR sequencing. Libraries came from 5' RACE. TCRdb lists the instrument as NextSeq 500. To allow correction of PCR and sequencing errors, the TCR library protocol tagged every TCR cDNA molecule with a unique molecular identifier. From the authors' description of their analysis: Decombinator tools were used for TCR identification, UMI-based error correction and CDR3 extraction. TCRs above a frequency of 2 per 1,000, corresponding to the top 1% of the tumor frequency distribution, were defined as expanded. Each repertoire was subsampled 100 times to 5,000 TCRs, after which Renyi diversity was computed with the R vegan package. To build CDR3 similarity networks, amino acid triplet string-kernel similarity was used, and CDR3s were connected when their pairwise similarity was above 0.82. The public reads were reprocessed in TCRdb via fastp at Q25 and MiXCR, keeping in-frame beta chains. Every entry covers one CDR3 protein and lists the most common genes and DNA from its rows. The V and J calls shown here were made by TCRdb, not taken from the authors' results. The sample contains about 86,000 distinct CDR3 sequences, around 12% of them found a single time. The ten largest clones represent approximately 4.2% of the sample.

Overall study results and their limits: Ubiquitous expanded tumor TCRs were found in blood more often at tumor resection than at routine follow-up. Additional single-cell paired TCR alpha and beta sequencing was considered necessary to confirm, at a functional level, the hypothesis that regional TCRs recognize regional mutations.

This sequence uses TRBV6-1 and TRBJ2-7, with 8 bases in between that match TRBD1. This specimen was PBMCs, taken at surgery. This sequence was found in a male donor with early-stage non-small cell lung cancer. CDR3 sequence: CASSEATTGARHEQYF. The sequenced DNA is TGTGCCAGCAGTGAAGCCACGACAGGGGCAAGACACGAGCAGTACTTC.